These 12 T cell receptor beta chains were all obtained from the same sample, sequenced in a study of CD8 T cells in ankylosing spondylitis. TCRdb re-derived calls from the 5' RACE reads in MiXCR, one entry per CDR3 protein. The table lists more than 150,000 distinct CDR3 sequences, around 10% of them singletons. The material sequenced was blood, either unsorted or a sorted T cell fraction (not recorded which). Source of these receptors: a male donor with ankylosing spondylitis or in good health (not recorded which).

This clonotype showed up many times. V gene TRBV5-1 combines with J gene TRBJ1-1; D gene unclear. Germline CDR1 is SGHRS and CDR2 is YFSETQ. CDR3 length: 15 amino acids. V was pared by 3 bases and J by 1 base, with 13 bases between. The CDR3: CASSSIAGGNTEAFF. CDR3 sequence (DNA): TGCGCCAGCAGCTCCATTGCCGGAGGGAACACTGAAGCTTTCTTT.

In its sample, this clonotype was seen a few times. The CDR3 protein is CSARKQGGSYNEQFF. CDR3 in DNA: TGCAGTGCTCGAAAACAGGGGGGCTCCTACAATGAGCAGTTCTTC. This chain uses TRBV20-1 with TRBJ2-1; 8 nucleotides line up with TRBD1. The CDR3 consists of 15 residues. V was clipped by 5 bases and J by 0 bases; unmatched bases: 6. Germline CDR1 reads DFQATT; CDR2 reads SNEGSKA (reference sequence).

This clonotype was recorded at least ten times. J is TRBJ2-3 and V is TRBV6-5; TRBD2 matches at 11 bases. V was pared by 2 bases and J by 3 bases, with 10 bases of the junction left unmatched. CDR1 is MNHEY, CDR2 SVGAGI, per germline. This CDR3 has 18 amino acids. The CDR3, as DNA: TGTGCCAGCAGTTACGCTACTAGCGGGGGATCCCCAACAGATACGCAGTATTTT. Residues: CASSYATSGGSPTDTQYF.

The CDR3 bases are TGTGCCAGCAGCTTGGGCCCAGGCGGGAGCTCCTACAATGAGCAGTTCTTC. Translated, it gives CASSLGPGGSSYNEQFF. The chain recombines TRBV5-4 with TRBJ2-1; 7 bases match TRBD2. This CDR3 is built from 17 residues. The ends lost 0 bases at V and 0 bases at J; junction bases unmatched: 6. From germline, CDR1 is SGHNT and CDR2 YYREEE (reference sequence).

The chain carries TRBV20-1 and TRBJ2-5; 15 nucleotides align to TRBD2. The CDR3 covers 17 residues. Germline V gives CDR1 DFQATT, CDR2 SNEGSKA (reference sequence). J gave up 2 bases and V 1 base, and 5 bases lay outside the gene matches. CDR3 nucleotides: TGCAGTGCTAGAGGGGGACTAGCGGGAGGCCCACAAGAGACCCAGTACTTC. Protein: CSARGGLAGGPQETQYF.

In this sample, this clonotype turned up many times. The rearrangement links TRBV19 to TRBJ1-1, with TRBD1 matching 7 bases. The length of the CDR3 is 13 residues. Germline V lookup: CDR1 LNHDA, CDR2 SQIVND (reference sequence). With V trimmed by 8 bases and J by 0 bases, 3 bases remained unmatched. CDR3 bases: TGTGCCAGTCAGGACAGGTTGAACACTGAAGCTTTCTTT. Its protein product is CASQDRLNTEAFF.

This clonotype was picked up many times. V and J are TRBV29-1 and TRBJ2-3, with 7 bases that match TRBD2. This CDR3 spans 13 amino acids. CDR1 and CDR2 (germline): SQVTM, ANQGSEA. V lost 3 bases, J lost 4 bases, and 4 bases stayed unmatched. CDR3 sequence (DNA): TGCAGCGTTGACGCGGGGGTCTCAGATACGCAGTATTTT. This encodes CSVDAGVSDTQYF.

In its sample, this clonotype was seen a few times. This chain connects TRBV7-9 to TRBJ2-4; D uncertain. This CDR3 is 13 amino acids long. Trimming left V 5 bases short and J 4 bases short, with 9 bases between. Germline V lookup: CDR1 SEHNR, CDR2 FQNEAQ (reference sequence). This CDR3 is CASSPPSKNIQYF. The CDR3 nucleotides are TGTGCCAGCAGCCCCCCGTCGAAAAACATTCAGTACTTC.

This clonotype was seen ten or more times. This chain links TRBV29-1 with TRBJ2-5, with TRBD1 as a possible D gene (6 bases). The CDR3 is 13 amino acids. The germline V and J ends were trimmed by 7 bases and 3 bases, with 15 bases remaining between them. The germline CDR1 and CDR2 sequences are SQVTM and ANQGSEA. The CDR3 loop reads CSARAAGEETQYF. DNA for the CDR3: TGCAGCGCCCGGGCGGCAGGGGAAGAGACCCAGTACTTC.

CDR3 residues: CASSLIAGRETQYF. CDR3 nucleotide sequence: TGTGCCAGCAGTTTAATTGCGGGTAGGGAGACCCAGTACTTC. This chain uses TRBV12-3 or TRBV12-4 with TRBJ2-5, with a possible D match to TRBD2 (5 bases). The CDR3 totals 14 residues. The V end lost 2 bases, the J end lost 5 bases, and 12 bases lay between the germline ends.

This clonotype was detected many times. This chain joins TRBV12-3 or TRBV12-4 and TRBJ2-3, with TRBD2 matching 7 bases. The CDR3 is made up of 14 amino acids. Trimming took 8 bases from V and 0 from J; bases not matched to a gene: 5. The CDR3 region is CASHSGRSTDTQYF. DNA for the CDR3: TGTGCCAGCCATAGCGGGCGCAGCACAGATACGCAGTATTTT.

This clonotype was observed a handful of times. V is TRBV9 and J is TRBJ1-2; D not resolved. Germline CDR1 is SGDLS and CDR2 is YYNGEE. The germline V and J ends were trimmed by 4 bases and 8 bases, with 15 bases remaining between them. The CDR3 sequence is 13 residues long. In DNA form, the CDR3 reads TGTGCCAGCAGCCCGTCTGGACCGTCGGGCTACACCTTC. Translation: CASSPSGPSGYTF. Drawing the rest from reference TRBV9 and TRBJ1-2, the complete variable domain is DSGVTQTPKHLITATGQRVTLRCSPRSGDLSVYWYQQSLDQGLQFLIQYYNGEERAKGNILERFSAQQFPDLHSELNLSSLELGDSALYFCASSPSGPSGYTFGSGTRLTVV.